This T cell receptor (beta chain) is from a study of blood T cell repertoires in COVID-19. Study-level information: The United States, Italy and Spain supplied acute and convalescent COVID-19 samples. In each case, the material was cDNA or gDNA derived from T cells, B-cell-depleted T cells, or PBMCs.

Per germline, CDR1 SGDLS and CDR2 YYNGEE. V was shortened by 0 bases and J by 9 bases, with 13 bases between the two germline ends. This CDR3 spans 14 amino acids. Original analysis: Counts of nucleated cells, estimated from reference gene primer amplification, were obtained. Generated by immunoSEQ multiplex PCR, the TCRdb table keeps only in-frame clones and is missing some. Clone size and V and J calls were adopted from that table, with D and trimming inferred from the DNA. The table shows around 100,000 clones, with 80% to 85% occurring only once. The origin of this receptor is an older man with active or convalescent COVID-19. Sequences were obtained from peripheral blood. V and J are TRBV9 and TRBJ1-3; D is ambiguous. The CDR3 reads CASSVDRGFGTIYF. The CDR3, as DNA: TGTGCCAGCAGCGTAGATCGGGGTTTCGGCACCATATATTTT.